The T cell receptor beta chain described here comes from a study of CD8 T cells in Susac syndrome. An input of roughly 0.5 to 1 ug of RNA was subjected to reverse transcription using random hexamers. MiXCR, run by TCRdb on the immunoSEQ multiplex PCR reads, gives a single entry per CDR3 protein. The sample lists roughly 190,000 distinct CDR3 sequences; more than 85% were seen once. This clonotype was recorded only once. The ends were cut back, 6 bases at V and 9 bases at J, with 22 bases in the middle. CDR3 size: 15 residues. Germline assignment: CDR1 MDHEN and CDR2 SYDVKM. The sequence came from a human donor with Susac syndrome. The sequenced sample consisted of CD4+ T cells from PBMCs. The chain couples TRBV28 to TRBJ2-3; D may be TRBD1 or TRBD2 (6 bases each). The CDR3 sequence: CASSLGGSTDMTQYF. The CDR3, as DNA: TGTGCCAGCAGCCTAGGGGGGAGCACAGATATGACGCAGTATTTT. Looking up the rest from reference TRBV28 and TRBJ2-3 gives the full variable domain: DVKVTQSSRYLVKRTGEKVFLECVQDMDHENMFWYRQDPGLGLRLIYFSYDVKMKEKGDIPEGYSVSREKKERFSLILESASTNQTSMYLCASSLGGSTDMTQYFGPGTRLTVL.